These 16 T cell receptor beta chains were all obtained from the same sample, sequenced in a study of T cells in Graves' hyperthyroidism and ophthalmopathy. What was amplified from RNA transcripts were TCR beta CDR3 regions. With the HTBI primer set, the TCR CDR3 went through a first round of RT-PCR. TCRdb fed the multiplex PCR reads into MiXCR, producing one record per CDR3 protein. The repertoire holds roughly 180,000 distinct CDR3 sequences, with about 17% as singletons. Source material: blood. The receptors come from a woman aged 45 to 65 with Graves' hyperthyroidism.

This clonotype was counted ten times or more. The chain joins TRBV6-2 or TRBV6-3 to TRBJ2-7, with a tentative D call TRBD2 (6 bases). This CDR3 spans 15 amino acids. Germline V gene data show CDR1 as MNHEY and CDR2 as SVGEGT. Trimming cost V 6 bases and J 2 bases, with 17 bases left between them. The CDR3 DNA sequence: TGTGCCAGCAGAGACCCGGGTCCGGGGGCCTACGAGCAGTACTTC. Translation: CASRDPGPGAYEQYF.

This clonotype occurred many times. The chain recombines TRBV29-1 with TRBJ1-5; no definite D call. V was cut by 7 bases and J by 4 bases, with 11 bases left in between. This CDR3 has 12 amino acids. The V gene's germline CDR1 is SQVTM and CDR2 ANQGSEA. CDR3 amino acids: CSAVEGNQPQHF. In DNA form, the CDR3 reads TGCAGCGCCGTTGAAGGGAATCAGCCCCAGCATTTT. The full variable domain, rest sourced from reference TRBV29-1 and TRBJ1-5, is SAVISQKPSRDICQRGTSLTIQCQVDSQVTMMFWYRQQPGQSLTLIATANQGSEATYESGFVIDKFPISRPNLTFSTLTVSNMSPEDSSIYLCSAVEGNQPQHFGDGTRLSIL.

The sample holds many counts of this clonotype. The chain has TRBV9 and TRBJ1-4; 7 bases agree with TRBD1. V lost 2 bases to trimming and J lost 5 bases; unmatched junction nucleotides: 6. Germline V gene data show CDR1 as SGDLS and CDR2 as YYNGEE. This CDR3 is built from 15 residues. In DNA, the CDR3 is TGTGCCAGCAGCGTCCGACAGGGATCGAATGAAAAACTGTTTTTT. Its translation: CASSVRQGSNEKLFF.

The chain recombines TRBV4-1 with TRBJ1-5, with D perhaps TRBD1 (5 bases). The CDR3 consists of 15 residues. V dropped 2 bases and J dropped 6 bases, with 14 bases sitting between them. Germline-derived CDR1 and CDR2 are MGHRA and YSYEKL. CDR3 bases: TGCGCCAGCAGCCAAACGGGGCCTTCCGCTCAGCCCCAGCATTTT. Its translation is CASSQTGPSAQPQHF.

This clonotype came up many times. CDR3 residues: CASRRVAGANVLTF. The CDR3 nucleotides are TGTGCCAGCAGAAGGGTGGCTGGGGCCAACGTCCTGACTTTC. This rearrangement joins TRBV7-2 to TRBJ2-6, with unresolved D. CDR1 is SGHTA, CDR2 FQGNSA, per germline. Trimming stripped 6 bases from V and 2 bases from J, with 8 bases between. CDR3 length: 14 residues.

This clonotype was seen at least ten times. DNA for the CDR3: TGTGCCAGCAGCCCTGACAGGAGAGAGACCCAGTACTTC. This translates into CASSPDRRETQYF. The rearrangement uses TRBV7-2 and TRBJ2-5; weak D call: TRBD1 (6 bases). Germline CDR1 is SGHTA and CDR2 is FQGNSA. V lost 5 bases to trimming and J lost 4 bases, with 11 bases between them. CDR3 length equals 13 residues.

The V gene is TRBV3-1, the J gene TRBJ2-1; 15 bases fit TRBD2. Germline CDR1 LGHDT, CDR2 YNNKEL (reference sequence). This CDR3 region has 19 residues. Unmatched junction bases numbered 15, after V lost 0 bases and J lost 12 bases. The CDR3 bases are TGTGCCAGCAGCCAAGACGGGGGACTAGCGGGGGGCTTGGTTGATGGGCAGTTCTTC. Protein: CASSQDGGLAGGLVDGQFF.

In this sample, this clonotype turned up many times. The V and J genes are TRBV6-2 or TRBV6-3 and TRBJ2-1; 10 nucleotides match TRBD2. Germline V lookup: CDR1 MNHEY, CDR2 SVGEGT. The CDR3 runs to 18 residues. Unmatched junction bases numbered 12, after V lost 0 bases and J lost 7 bases. For the CDR3, the DNA is TGTGCCAGCAGTTACTCGAGGCTTAGCGGGGGGTCGTGGAATGAGCAGTTCTTC. This encodes CASSYSRLSGGSWNEQFF.

This clonotype was counted many times. The rearrangement joins TRBV6-1 to TRBJ2-6; 7 bases match TRBD2. This CDR3 spans 16 amino acids. CDR1 and CDR2 (germline): MNHNS, SASEGT. The junction had 6 bases not matched to a gene; V was cut back by 5 bases and J by 2 bases. In nucleotides, the CDR3 is TGTGCCAGCAGTTACGGTAGCGGGCCTGGGGCCAACGTCCTGACTTTC. Encoded protein: CASSYGSGPGANVLTF.

At least ten counts were recorded for this clonotype. This sequence joins TRBV28 and TRBJ2-7; D not resolved. Trimming removed 5 bases at V and 3 bases at J, with 8 bases between. CDR3 length: 12 amino acids. Germline-derived CDR1 and CDR2 are MDHEN and SYDVKM. This chain's CDR3 is CASSPPFYEQYF. The CDR3 DNA is TGTGCCAGCAGTCCGCCCTTCTACGAGCAGTACTTC.

In its sample, this clonotype was seen a few times. The V call is TRBV25-1, the J call TRBJ1-1; tentatively, D is TRBD1 (5 bases). CDR1 is MGHDK, CDR2 SYGVNS, per germline. CDR3 length equals 13 residues. V dropped 10 bases and J dropped 4 bases, with 16 bases sitting between them. The CDR3 is CATKNPGGTEAFF. The CDR3 coding sequence is TGTGCCACCAAAAACCCTGGGGGCACTGAAGCTTTCTTT.

The chain employs TRBV6-1 and TRBJ1-1; D unresolved. Trimming left V 7 bases short and J 3 bases short, with 12 bases between. CDR1 and CDR2 (germline): MNHNS, SASEGT. The CDR3 is made up of 13 amino acids. DNA for the CDR3: TGTGCCAGCAACTCGGACGGAGACACTGAAGCTTTCTTT. Translation: CASNSDGDTEAFF.

This clonotype came up once. The rearrangement joins TRBV4-1 to TRBJ1-1; 8 bases line up with TRBD1. This CDR3 spans 17 amino acids. CDR1 and CDR2 from the germline V gene are MGHRA and YSYEKL. J was trimmed by 11 bases and V by 0 bases; bases with no gene match: 17. CDR3 in DNA: TGCGCCAGCAGCCAAGATAGGGGGGCAGGGGGCGGGGTATCGGCTTTCTTT. This translates into CASSQDRGAGGGVSAFF.

Many counts were recorded for this clonotype. This chain uses TRBV10-1 with TRBJ2-3, with 8 bases identical to TRBD2. This CDR3 has 18 residues. CDR1 is WNHNN, CDR2 SYGVQD, per germline (reference sequence). J lost 0 bases, V lost 3 bases, and 11 bases had no gene match. CDR3 residues: CASSEGSGERVSTDTQYF. CDR3 bases: TGCGCCAGCAGTGAAGGTAGCGGGGAGAGAGTAAGCACAGATACGCAGTATTTT.

V usage is TRBV20-1 and J usage is TRBJ1-1; 10 positions agree with TRBD1. There are 13 residues in the CDR3. Looked up from germline, CDR1 is DFQATT and CDR2 is SNEGSKA (reference sequence). Trimming removed 6 bases from V and 4 bases from J; junction bases left unmatched: 5. The CDR3 is CSALGQGGTEAFF. The DNA for the CDR3 is TGCAGTGCCCTAGGACAGGGGGGCACTGAAGCTTTCTTT.

In this sample, this clonotype turned up many times. The rearrangement links TRBV15 to TRBJ2-5; D is perhaps TRBD2 (7 bases). V dropped 1 base and J dropped 0 bases, with 12 bases sitting between them. CDR1 is LNHNV and CDR2 is YYDKDF in the germline V gene (reference sequence). The CDR3 totals 16 residues. CDR3: CATSRARGGNQETQYF. The DNA of the CDR3 is TGTGCCACCAGCAGAGCGCGCGGGGGCAACCAAGAGACCCAGTACTTC.